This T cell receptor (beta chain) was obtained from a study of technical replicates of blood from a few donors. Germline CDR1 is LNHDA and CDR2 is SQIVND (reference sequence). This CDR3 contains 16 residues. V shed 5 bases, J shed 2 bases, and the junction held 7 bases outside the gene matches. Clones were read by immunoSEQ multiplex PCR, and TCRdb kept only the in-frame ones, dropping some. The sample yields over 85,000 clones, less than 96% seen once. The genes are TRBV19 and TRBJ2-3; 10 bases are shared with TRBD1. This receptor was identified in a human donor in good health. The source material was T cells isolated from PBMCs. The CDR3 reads CASSLRDRGPTDTQYF. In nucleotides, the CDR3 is TGTGCCAGTAGTCTCCGGGACAGGGGCCCCACAGATACGCAGTATTTT.